Listed below are T cell receptor beta chains from one sample, sequenced in a study of T cells in Graves' hyperthyroidism and ophthalmopathy. TCRdb called the multiplex PCR reads again in MiXCR, with one record for every CDR3 protein. The sample shows 95,000 to 110,000 distinct CDR3 sequences, roughly 15% of them seen only once. Sequences were obtained from blood. These receptors originate from a woman aged 50 to 65 with Graves' hyperthyroidism. Each CDR3 is given with its conserved first and last residue. D genes are given only for firm matches. A clone size is listed for some rows: how often the clone was seen (once, few, many), or a class if it is expanded.

j_gene	len	v_gene	d_gene	abundance	CDR3aa	CDR3nt
TRBJ1-3	14	TRBV28	-	once	CASSSPGRENTIYF	TGTGCCAGCAGTTCCCCGGGGCGCGAGAACACCATATATTTT
TRBJ2-1	18	TRBV28	-	few	CASGLSHPQPGEWNEQFF	TGTGCCAGCGGTTTATCCCATCCCCAACCGGGAGAGTGGAATGAGCAGTTCTTC
TRBJ2-2	15	TRBV7-2	-	many	CASSPTDFPTGELFF	TGTGCCAGCTCCCCGACAGACTTCCCTACCGGGGAGCTGTTTTTT
TRBJ1-5	13	TRBV20-1	TRBD1	many	CSADRDSQQPQHF	TGCAGTGCTGATAGGGACAGTCAACAGCCCCAGCATTTT
TRBJ2-1	14	TRBV7-8	-	many	CASSPKRGYNEQFF	TGTGCCAGCAGCCCCAAACGGGGCTACAATGAGCAGTTCTTC
TRBJ1-1	12	TRBV24-1	TRBD1	many	CATSDRGTEAFF	TGTGCCACCAGCGACAGGGGCACTGAAGCTTTCTTT
TRBJ1-2	15	TRBV28	TRBD1	many	CASRGQGAANYGYTF	TGTGCCAGCAGAGGGCAGGGGGCGGCTAACTATGGCTACACCTTC
TRBJ2-1	13	TRBV11-3	-	many	CASSARANGEQFF	TGTGCCAGCAGCGCGAGGGCCAATGGTGAGCAGTTCTTC
TRBJ1-4	14	TRBV20-1	-	many	CSATSGALDEKLFF	TGCAGTGCCACCTCGGGGGCTCTGGACGAAAAACTGTTTTTT
TRBJ2-2	16	TRBV6-1	-	many	CASSPYGPLGTGELFF	TGTGCCAGCAGTCCCTACGGCCCGTTGGGCACCGGGGAGCTGTTTTTT
TRBJ2-2	15	TRBV10-2	-	many	CASSEKVGFTGELFF	TGCGCCAGCAGTGAGAAGGTGGGGTTCACCGGGGAGCTGTTTTTT
TRBJ2-2	14	TRBV30	-	many	CAWTRGFSAGELFF	TGTGCCTGGACGAGGGGGTTTTCGGCCGGGGAGCTGTTTTTT
TRBJ2-3	17	TRBV20-1	TRBD2	many	CSAETSGRAVGADTQYF	TGCAGTGCTGAGACTAGCGGGAGGGCCGTGGGGGCAGATACGCAGTATTTT
TRBJ2-3	15	TRBV28	TRBD1	many	CASSTRQGLTDTQYF	TGTGCCAGCAGTACTCGACAGGGGCTCACAGATACGCAGTATTTT
TRBJ2-5	17	TRBV13	TRBD2	many	CASSLGLAGGPQETQYF	TGTGCCAGCAGCTTAGGTCTAGCGGGAGGGCCGCAAGAGACCCAGTACTTC
TRBJ2-1	19	TRBV5-1	TRBD2	many	CASSLEPLYTSGRVGEQFF	TGCGCCAGCAGCTTGGAGCCCCTCTACACTAGCGGGAGGGTTGGTGAGCAGTTCTTC
TRBJ1-2	15	TRBV20-1	-	many	CSAPDRTQQLYGYTF	TGCAGTGCGCCGGACCGGACCCAGCAACTTTATGGCTACACCTTC
TRBJ2-7	15	TRBV11-2	TRBD2	many	CASSFGTSGAYEQYF	TGTGCCAGCAGCTTCGGGACTAGCGGAGCCTACGAGCAGTACTTC
TRBJ2-7	15	TRBV11-2	TRBD1	-	CASSVPGTGSYEQYF	TGTGCCAGCAGCGTTCCCGGGACAGGGTCCTACGAGCAGTACTTC
TRBJ2-4	13	TRBV2	-	many	CASSEGGEDIQYF	TGTGCCAGCAGTGAAGGGGGTGAAGACATTCAGTACTTC
TRBJ1-1	15	TRBV6-4	-	-	CASSASLGGRTEAFF	TGTGCCAGCAGTGCGAGCCTTGGGGGACGCACTGAAGCTTTCTTT
TRBJ1-1	13	TRBV5-8	-	many	CAMRPRGDTEAFF	TGTGCCATGAGACCCAGGGGCGACACTGAAGCTTTCTTT
TRBJ1-2	12	TRBV2	TRBD1	many	CASLQGANGYTF	TGTGCCAGCCTACAGGGGGCGAATGGCTACACCTTC
TRBJ2-5	18	TRBV2	TRBD2	once	CASSTPGLAGGYQETQYF	TGTGCCAGCAGTACCCCGGGACTAGCGGGAGGGTACCAAGAGACCCAGTACTTC
TRBJ1-3	12	TRBV11-2	-	many	CASSYSGNTIYF	TGTGCCAGCAGCTACTCTGGAAACACCATATATTTT
TRBJ1-6	15	TRBV3-1	TRBD1	many	CASSKGQGDNSPLHF	TGTGCCAGCAGTAAAGGACAGGGAGATAATTCACCCCTCCACTTT
TRBJ2-5	15	TRBV2	TRBD2	many	CASSGTSGSRETQYF	TGTGCCAGCAGTGGGACTAGCGGGAGTCGAGAGACCCAGTACTTC
TRBJ1-3	15	TRBV9	-	many	CASRLGEGSGNTIYF	TGTGCCAGTCGTTTAGGGGAAGGCTCTGGAAACACCATATATTTT
TRBJ2-5	13	TRBV7-8	-	few	CASSLEQQETQYF	TGTGCCAGCAGCTTAGAACAGCAAGAGACCCAGTACTTC
TRBJ1-2	15	TRBV9	-	many	CASSTRPGHNYGYTF	TGTGCCAGCAGCACCCGACCAGGGCATAACTATGGCTACACCTTC
TRBJ2-5	13	TRBV28	-	-	CASSGADQETQYF	TGTGCCAGCAGTGGAGCGGACCAAGAGACCCAGTACTTC
TRBJ2-7	14	TRBV5-6	-	many	CASSLATGMEEQYF	TGTGCCAGCAGCTTGGCCACAGGGATGGAGGAGCAGTACTTC
TRBJ2-1	13	TRBV5-1	-	many	CASSFTSFGEQFF	TGCGCCAGCAGCTTTACAAGCTTTGGTGAGCAGTTCTTC
TRBJ2-1	17	TRBV11-1	-	many	CASSLSPGGDGVDEQFF	TGTGCCAGCAGCTTAAGCCCCGGGGGCGACGGAGTCGATGAGCAGTTCTTC
TRBJ2-1	14	TRBV4-2	-	few	CASSQEGEYNEQFF	TGTGCCAGCAGCCAAGAGGGCGAGTACAATGAGCAGTTCTTC
TRBJ1-1	12	TRBV19	-	-	CASSASRHGAFF	TGTGCCAGTAGCGCCAGTAGACACGGAGCTTTCTTT
TRBJ2-3	15	TRBV30	TRBD2	many	CAWSGGLADTDTQYF	TGTGCCTGGAGTGGGGGACTAGCGGACACAGATACGCAGTATTTT
TRBJ2-2	17	TRBV19	TRBD1	many	CASSMSTGGADTGELFF	TGTGCCAGTAGTATGTCGACAGGGGGTGCCGACACCGGGGAGCTGTTTTTT
TRBJ2-7	16	TRBV29-1	TRBD2	-	CSATPGLAGGPYEQYF	TGCAGCGCTACTCCGGGACTAGCGGGAGGGCCCTACGAGCAGTACTTC
TRBJ2-6	17	TRBV4-1	-	many	CASSQDRGSSGANVLTF	TGCGCCAGCAGCCAAGATAGAGGAAGCTCTGGAGCCAACGTCCTGACTTTC
TRBJ2-5	19	TRBV3-1	TRBD2	-	CASSQVVRGGLATQETQYF	TGTGCCAGCAGCCAAGTGGTAAGGGGCGGACTAGCAACCCAAGAGACCCAGTACTTC
TRBJ2-1	16	TRBV7-9	-	-	CASSLGSGQSRGEQFF	TGTGCCAGCAGCTTAGGCTCGGGGCAAAGCAGGGGTGAGCAGTTCTTC